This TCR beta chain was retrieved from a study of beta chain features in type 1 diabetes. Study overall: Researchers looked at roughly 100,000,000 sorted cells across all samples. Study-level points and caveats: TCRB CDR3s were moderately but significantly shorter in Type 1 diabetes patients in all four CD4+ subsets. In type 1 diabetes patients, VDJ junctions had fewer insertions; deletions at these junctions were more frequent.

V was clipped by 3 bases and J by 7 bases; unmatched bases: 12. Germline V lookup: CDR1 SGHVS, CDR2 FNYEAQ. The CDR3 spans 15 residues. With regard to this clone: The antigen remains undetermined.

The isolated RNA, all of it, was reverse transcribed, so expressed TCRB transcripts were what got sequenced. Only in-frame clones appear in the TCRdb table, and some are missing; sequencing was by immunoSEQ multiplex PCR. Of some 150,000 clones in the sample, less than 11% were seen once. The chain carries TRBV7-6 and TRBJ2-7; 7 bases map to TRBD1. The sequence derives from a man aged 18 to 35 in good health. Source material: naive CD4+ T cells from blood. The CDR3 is CASSFPPGGSKEQYF. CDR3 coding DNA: TGTGCCAGCAGCTTTCCCCCAGGGGGATCGAAAGAGCAGTACTTC.